A selection of T cell receptor beta chains follows, all from one sample in a study of blood T cell repertoires in COVID-19. The table came from immunoSEQ multiplex PCR; TCRdb's copy has only in-frame clones and leaves some out. The sample carries about 51,000 clones, less than 95% recorded once. Sequenced material: peripheral blood. These TCRs come from a man between 45 and 60 years old with acute or convalescent COVID-19. Both conserved end residues are part of each CDR3. The D gene is left open where the match is weak. The size field is filled for only some rows; it gives once, few, many or a size class.

j_call	clone_size	v_call	d_call	cdr3_aa	cdr3_nt
TRBJ2-7	NA	TRBV18	NA	CASSPAQNSYEQYF	TGTGCCAGCTCACCAGCACAGAACTCCTACGAGCAGTACTTC
TRBJ2-1	NA	TRBV10-3	TRBD2	CAISEKVLAGGNNEQFF	TGTGCCATCAGTGAGAAGGTACTAGCGGGGGGTAACAATGAGCAGTTCTTC
TRBJ1-2	NA	TRBV2	TRBD1	CASSERRDRIPNYGYTF	TGTGCCAGCAGTGAACGCCGGGACAGGATACCTAACTATGGCTACACCTTC
TRBJ1-2	NA	TRBV2	TRBD1	CASSTGQGANYGYTF	TGTGCCAGCAGTACGGGACAGGGGGCGAACTATGGCTACACCTTC
TRBJ1-5	NA	TRBV5-1	NA	CASSLVQGMGQPQHF	TGCGCCAGCAGCTTGGTCCAGGGGATGGGTCAGCCCCAGCATTTT
TRBJ2-7	NA	TRBV27	TRBD1	CASHRGSYEQYF	TGTGCCAGCCACAGGGGTTCATACGAGCAGTACTTC
TRBJ2-5	few	TRBV5-1	NA	CASSPQALQETQYF	TGCGCCAGCAGCCCCCAAGCGCTCCAAGAGACCCAGTACTTC
TRBJ2-1	NA	TRBV20-1	NA	CSARSGNEQFF	TGCAGTGCTAGATCAGGGAATGAGCAGTTCTTC
TRBJ2-3	NA	TRBV9	TRBD1	CASSGWDRALDTQYF	TGTGCCAGCAGCGGGTGGGACAGGGCGCTTGATACGCAGTATTTT
TRBJ2-2	NA	TRBV5-1	NA	CASSSIAASGELFF	TGCGCCAGCAGCTCCATAGCCGCCTCCGGGGAGCTGTTTTTT
TRBJ1-2	NA	TRBV18	TRBD1	CASSGNRDRGLLNYGYTF	TGTGCCAGCTCCGGAAACCGGGACAGGGGGCTCCTTAACTATGGCTACACCTTC
TRBJ2-3	NA	TRBV14	NA	CASSLGGAGTDTQYF	TGTGCCAGCAGCTTAGGAGGGGCTGGGACAGATACGCAGTATTTT
TRBJ1-2	NA	TRBV28	NA	CASSYNGYTF	TGTGCCAGCAGTTACAATGGCTACACCTTC
TRBJ1-2	NA	TRBV5-1	NA	CASSFSQGGYGYTF	TGCGCCAGCAGCTTTTCGCAGGGTGGCTATGGCTACACCTTC
TRBJ1-2	NA	TRBV27	NA	CASSLVQPSNYGYTF	TGTGCCAGCAGTTTAGTACAGCCCTCTAACTATGGCTACACCTTC
TRBJ1-5	NA	TRBV6-6	TRBD1	CASSLWDSNSNQPQHF	TGTGCCAGCAGCCTATGGGACAGTAATAGCAATCAGCCCCAGCATTTT
TRBJ2-7	NA	TRBV6-6	NA	CASSSLRGYEQYF	TGTGCCAGCAGTTCTCTTAGGGGCTACGAGCAGTACTTC
TRBJ2-6	NA	TRBV25-1	NA	CASSRGGAGANVLTF	TGTGCCAGCAGCCGCGGGGGCGCTGGGGCCAACGTCCTGACTTTC
TRBJ1-5	NA	TRBV21-1	NA	CASSKAHHLQGWRLDRGQPQHF	TGTGCCAGCAGCAAAGCTCACCATTTACAGGGATGGAGGCTGGATAGGGGTCAGCCCCAGCATTTT
TRBJ2-7	once	TRBV18	TRBD2	CASAGGPGYEQYF	TGTGCCAGCGCGGGGGGCCCCGGCTACGAGCAGTACTTC
TRBJ2-7	NA	TRBV28	TRBD1	CASSPRTGFVSYEQYF	TGTGCCAGCAGTCCAAGGACAGGCTTCGTCTCCTACGAGCAGTACTTC
TRBJ1-4	NA	TRBV6-6	NA	CASSYTGATNEKLFF	TGTGCCAGCAGTTACACGGGTGCAACTAATGAAAAACTGTTTTTT
TRBJ2-2	NA	TRBV2	TRBD1	CASRRQGANTGELFF	TGTGCCAGCAGGAGACAGGGGGCGAACACCGGGGAGCTGTTTTTT
TRBJ2-7	once	TRBV7-9	NA	CASSLAGVSHEQYF	TGTGCCAGCAGCTTGGCAGGGGTTTCCCACGAGCAGTACTTC
TRBJ1-6	NA	TRBV27	TRBD1	CASRETGFLSSYNSPLHF	TGTGCCAGCAGGGAGACAGGGTTTCTTAGCTCCTATAATTCACCCCTCCACTTT
TRBJ2-1	few	TRBV10-2	TRBD2	CASTLAGGITNEQFF	TGCGCCAGCACCCTAGCGGGGGGCATTACCAATGAGCAGTTCTTC
TRBJ2-7	NA	TRBV6-2/TRBV6-3	NA	CASSYSMLHYPYEQYF	TGTGCCAGCAGTTACTCGATGCTACACTACCCCTACGAGCAGTACTTC
TRBJ2-1	NA	TRBV5-1	TRBD1	CASSLGQGAYNEQFF	TGCGCCAGCAGCCTAGGACAGGGGGCTTACAATGAGCAGTTCTTC
TRBJ1-5	NA	TRBV9	TRBD1	CASSVEGGPQGKGGQPQHF	TGTGCCAGCAGCGTAGAGGGGGGACCACAGGGGAAGGGAGGCCAGCCCCAGCATTTT
TRBJ1-6	NA	TRBV27	NA	CASSFRQGSFGPLHF	TGTGCCAGCAGTTTTAGGCAGGGGAGTTTTGGACCCCTCCACTTT
TRBJ2-7	NA	TRBV28	NA	CASSFVQNEQYF	TGTGCCAGCAGTTTCGTACAGAACGAGCAGTACTTC
TRBJ1-4	NA	TRBV12-3/TRBV12-4	NA	CASSRPTNEKLFF	TGTGCCAGCAGCAGGCCAACTAATGAAAAACTGTTTTTT
TRBJ2-2	NA	TRBV19	NA	CASSARRGFNTGELFF	TGTGCCAGTAGTGCCCGGAGGGGATTCAACACCGGGGAGCTGTTTTTT
TRBJ2-7	NA	TRBV2	TRBD2	CASAGLAGALYEQYF	TGTGCCAGCGCTGGACTAGCGGGGGCCCTCTACGAGCAGTACTTC
TRBJ1-2	NA	TRBV5-6	TRBD1	CASSWDREDGYTF	TGTGCCAGCAGCTGGGACAGGGAAGACGGCTACACCTTC
TRBJ1-6	NA	TRBV2	NA	CASILQGRGSPLHF	TGTGCCAGCATTTTACAGGGCCGAGGTTCACCCCTCCACTTT
TRBJ2-7	NA	TRBV24-1	NA	CATSEYRRVSYEQYF	TGTGCCACCAGTGAGTACAGGCGAGTCTCCTACGAGCAGTACTTC
TRBJ2-1	NA	TRBV29-1	NA	CSVILAMGYNEQFF	TGCAGCGTGATTCTAGCGATGGGCTACAATGAGCAGTTCTTC